Listed below are T cell receptor beta chains from one sample, sequenced in a study of blood T cell repertoires in COVID-19. Method: immunoSEQ multiplex PCR; TCRdb's copy keeps in-frame clones and lacks some. Of roughly 120,000 clones listed, about nine tenths are singletons. Sample: peripheral blood. The receptor source for this set is an older man who had recovered from COVID-19. Both conserved end residues are part of each CDR3. Each record gives: J gene, V gene, D gene, CDR3 length, clone size, CDR3 protein, CDR3 DNA. The D gene is left open where the match is weak. Clone sizes are given selectively: once, few, many, or a class where the clone is expanded.

j_gene: TRBJ2-1; v_gene: TRBV7-2; d_gene: -; len: 15; abundance: once; CDR3aa: CASSLGGGENHEQFF; CDR3nt: TGTGCCAGCAGCTTAGGCGGGGGCGAAAACCATGAGCAGTTCTTC
j_gene: TRBJ1-2; v_gene: TRBV29-1; d_gene: -; len: 16; abundance: -; CDR3aa: CSVIKAGVATGYGYTF; CDR3nt: TGCAGCGTTATTAAGGCGGGGGTTGCAACGGGCTATGGCTACACCTTC
j_gene: TRBJ2-7; v_gene: TRBV28; d_gene: -; len: 12; abundance: -; CDR3aa: CASSSDRYEQYF; CDR3nt: TGTGCCAGCAGTTCGGACAGATACGAGCAGTACTTC
j_gene: TRBJ2-5; v_gene: TRBV7-3; d_gene: -; len: 14; abundance: -; CDR3aa: CASSLKGGSGTQYF; CDR3nt: TGTGCCAGCAGCTTAAAAGGAGGGTCGGGGACCCAGTACTTC
j_gene: TRBJ2-1; v_gene: TRBV27; d_gene: TRBD2; len: 15; abundance: -; CDR3aa: CASRRTSGGWNEQFF; CDR3nt: TGTGCCAGCAGGAGAACTAGCGGGGGGTGGAATGAGCAGTTCTTC
j_gene: TRBJ1-3; v_gene: TRBV28; d_gene: -; len: 15; abundance: -; CDR3aa: CASSSTSPPGNTIYF; CDR3nt: TGTGCCAGCAGTTCCACATCACCCCCTGGAAACACCATATATTTT
j_gene: TRBJ2-2; v_gene: TRBV19; d_gene: TRBD2; len: 18; abundance: -; CDR3aa: CASSLTSGGAYFGGELFF; CDR3nt: TGTGCCAGTAGTCTGACTAGCGGGGGGGCCTATTTCGGCGGGGAGCTGTTTTTT
j_gene: TRBJ1-4; v_gene: TRBV27; d_gene: -; len: 16; abundance: once; CDR3aa: CASSLRRNRVGEKLFF; CDR3nt: TGTGCCAGCAGTTTAAGGAGGAACAGGGTGGGTGAAAAACTGTTTTTT
j_gene: TRBJ1-2; v_gene: TRBV9; d_gene: -; len: 14; abundance: -; CDR3aa: CASSSGRQPYGYTF; CDR3nt: TGTGCCAGCAGCTCAGGCAGACAGCCCTATGGCTACACCTTC
j_gene: TRBJ2-3; v_gene: TRBV4-3; d_gene: -; len: 16; abundance: -; CDR3aa: CASSPRWRGGTDTQYF; CDR3nt: TGCGCCAGCAGCCCGCGGTGGCGGGGCGGCACAGATACGCAGTATTTT
j_gene: TRBJ1-1; v_gene: TRBV5-4; d_gene: TRBD1; len: 15; abundance: few; CDR3aa: CASSEGQDMNTEAFF; CDR3nt: TGTGCCAGCAGCGAAGGACAGGATATGAACACTGAAGCTTTCTTT
j_gene: TRBJ2-7; v_gene: TRBV7-6; d_gene: -; len: 15; abundance: once; CDR3aa: CASSLGPPPSYEQYF; CDR3nt: TGTGCCAGCAGCTTGGGGCCCCCACCTTCCTACGAGCAGTACTTC
j_gene: TRBJ2-1; v_gene: TRBV7-2; d_gene: -; len: 13; abundance: -; CDR3aa: CASSSRAANEQFF; CDR3nt: TGTGCCAGCAGCTCCCGAGCCGCGAATGAGCAGTTCTTC
j_gene: TRBJ1-2; v_gene: TRBV28; d_gene: TRBD1; len: 16; abundance: few; CDR3aa: CASKGTGQGAFYGYTF; CDR3nt: TGTGCCAGCAAGGGGACCGGACAGGGAGCTTTCTATGGCTACACCTTC
j_gene: TRBJ2-7; v_gene: TRBV5-1; d_gene: TRBD1; len: 14; abundance: -; CDR3aa: CASSLGQGPYEQYF; CDR3nt: TGCGCCAGCAGCTTAGGACAGGGTCCGTACGAGCAGTACTTC
j_gene: TRBJ2-7; v_gene: TRBV11-2; d_gene: -; len: 15; abundance: -; CDR3aa: CASSFTGMPRYEQYF; CDR3nt: TGTGCCAGCAGCTTTACGGGGATGCCCCGCTACGAGCAGTACTTC
j_gene: TRBJ2-7; v_gene: TRBV6-6; d_gene: TRBD2; len: 16; abundance: few; CDR3aa: CASSRTGTTYAYEQYF; CDR3nt: TGTGCCAGCAGTCGAACCGGGACTACGTATGCCTACGAGCAGTACTTC
j_gene: TRBJ2-2; v_gene: TRBV6-1; d_gene: TRBD2; len: 17; abundance: -; CDR3aa: CASSAGLAGVHAGELFF; CDR3nt: TGTGCCAGCAGTGCGGGACTAGCGGGGGTTCATGCCGGGGAGCTGTTTTTT
j_gene: TRBJ2-7; v_gene: TRBV18; d_gene: TRBD1; len: 15; abundance: once; CDR3aa: CASSPIRDSSYEQYF; CDR3nt: TGTGCCAGCTCACCTATACGGGACAGTTCCTACGAGCAGTACTTC
j_gene: TRBJ2-5; v_gene: TRBV7-3; d_gene: TRBD1; len: 16; abundance: -; CDR3aa: CASSASDRGPEETQYF; CDR3nt: TGTGCCAGCAGCGCCTCCGACAGGGGGCCCGAAGAGACCCAGTACTTC
j_gene: TRBJ1-2; v_gene: TRBV9; d_gene: TRBD1; len: 15; abundance: -; CDR3aa: CASSAMTGGGYGYTF; CDR3nt: TGTGCCAGCAGCGCCATGACAGGGGGCGGCTATGGCTACACCTTC
j_gene: TRBJ2-1; v_gene: TRBV2; d_gene: -; len: 14; abundance: -; CDR3aa: CASSRAPGVDEQFF; CDR3nt: TGTGCCAGCAGTCGCGCCCCCGGAGTCGATGAGCAGTTCTTC
j_gene: TRBJ2-1; v_gene: TRBV5-1; d_gene: TRBD1; len: 14; abundance: -; CDR3aa: CASSLLGTDNEQFF; CDR3nt: TGCGCCAGCAGCTTGCTCGGGACAGACAATGAGCAGTTCTTC
j_gene: TRBJ2-1; v_gene: TRBV7-9; d_gene: TRBD1; len: 17; abundance: -; CDR3aa: CASSMIGRDRVGIEQFF; CDR3nt: TGTGCCAGCAGCATGATCGGACGGGACAGGGTGGGGATTGAGCAGTTCTTC
j_gene: TRBJ2-3; v_gene: TRBV5-1; d_gene: -; len: 13; abundance: -; CDR3aa: CASSLAGEPPQYF; CDR3nt: TGCGCCAGCAGCTTGGCCGGGGAACCCCCCCAGTATTTT
j_gene: TRBJ2-5; v_gene: TRBV29-1; d_gene: -; len: 13; abundance: -; CDR3aa: CSVDVGKRETQYF; CDR3nt: TGCAGCGTTGACGTCGGGAAGCGGGAGACCCAGTACTTC
j_gene: TRBJ2-1; v_gene: TRBV5-1; d_gene: -; len: 17; abundance: -; CDR3aa: CASSLGISAGDYNEQFF; CDR3nt: TGCGCCAGCAGCTTGGGGATATCAGCAGGGGACTACAATGAGCAGTTCTTC
j_gene: TRBJ2-5; v_gene: TRBV5-1; d_gene: -; len: 13; abundance: -; CDR3aa: CASSPSPGETQYF; CDR3nt: TGCGCCAGCAGCCCTTCCCCAGGGGAGACCCAGTACTTC
j_gene: TRBJ1-1; v_gene: TRBV18; d_gene: -; len: 15; abundance: -; CDR3aa: CASSPAWGPNTEAFF; CDR3nt: TGTGCCAGCTCCCCGGCTTGGGGGCCGAACACTGAAGCTTTCTTT
j_gene: TRBJ2-5; v_gene: TRBV6-2/TRBV6-3; d_gene: -; len: 13; abundance: -; CDR3aa: CASSITGVETQYF; CDR3nt: TGTGCCAGCAGTATAACGGGAGTTGAGACCCAGTACTTC
j_gene: TRBJ2-1; v_gene: TRBV7-9; d_gene: TRBD1; len: 16; abundance: -; CDR3aa: CASSLDWDRGHNEQFF; CDR3nt: TGTGCCAGCAGCTTAGATTGGGACAGAGGACACAATGAGCAGTTCTTC